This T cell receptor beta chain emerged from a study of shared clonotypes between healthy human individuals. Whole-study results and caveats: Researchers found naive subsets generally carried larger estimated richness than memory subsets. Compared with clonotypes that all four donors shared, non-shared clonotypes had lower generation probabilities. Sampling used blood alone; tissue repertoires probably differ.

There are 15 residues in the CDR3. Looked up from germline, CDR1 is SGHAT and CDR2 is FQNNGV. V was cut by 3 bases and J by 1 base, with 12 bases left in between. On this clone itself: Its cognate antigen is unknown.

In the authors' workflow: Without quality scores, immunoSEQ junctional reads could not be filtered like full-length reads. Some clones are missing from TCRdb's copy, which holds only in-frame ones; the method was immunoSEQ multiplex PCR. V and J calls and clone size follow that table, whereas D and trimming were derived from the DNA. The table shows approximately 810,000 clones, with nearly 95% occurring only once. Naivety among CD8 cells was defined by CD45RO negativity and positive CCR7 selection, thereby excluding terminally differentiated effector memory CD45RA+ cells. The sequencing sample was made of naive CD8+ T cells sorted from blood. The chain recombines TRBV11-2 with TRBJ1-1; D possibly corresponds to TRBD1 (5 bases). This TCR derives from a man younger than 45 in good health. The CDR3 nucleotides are TGTGCCAGCAGCTTTGGTTGGGGCGGGAACACTGAAGCTTTCTTT. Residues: CASSFGWGGNTEAFF.